The 19 T cell receptor beta chains presented below share a single source sample, sequenced in a study of T cell clones after liver transplantation. Data came from immunoSEQ multiplex PCR; TCRdb stores just in-frame clones and leaves some out. Seen here are 65,000 to 95,000 clones, 75% to 90% observed once, and the top ten hold roughly 0.6%. The sample consisted of CD4+ T cells from blood, taken before liver transplant. These receptors originate from a human donor who received a liver transplant.

The chain employs TRBV10-1 and TRBJ2-1, with TRBD1 matching over 9 bases. The V gene end was trimmed by 6 bases and the J gene end by 7 bases; junction bases not matched to a gene: 7. CDR3 length: 14 residues. In germline, CDR1 is WNHNN, CDR2 SYGVQD (reference sequence). The CDR3 DNA is TGCGCCAGCAGCCAAACCGGGACAGGGAATGAGCAGTTCTTC. The encoded protein is CASSQTGTGNEQFF.

This chain joins TRBV6-6 and TRBJ2-7; D ambiguous. The CDR3 runs 14 residues. Germline V gene sequence: CDR1 MNHNY, CDR2 SVGAGI (reference sequence). Deletions cut 11 bases from V and 3 bases from J, with 20 bases between. The CDR3 DNA follows: TGTGCCGCCACGAAAGAGGCCTTGATCTACGAGCAGTACTTC. Its protein product is CAATKEALIYEQYF.

Notes on this clone: Other DNA sequences in the same sample also yield this CDR3. This chain connects TRBV5-4 to TRBJ1-5; D gene unclear. The V end lost 2 bases, the J end lost 0 bases, and 12 bases lay between the germline ends. CDR1 SGHNT and CDR2 YYREEE come from the germline V gene (reference sequence). The CDR3 contains 16 residues. The CDR3 here is CASSLGGPDSNQPQHF. The CDR3 DNA is TGTGCCAGCAGCTTAGGAGGACCCGATAGCAATCAGCCCCAGCATTTT.

The chain recombines TRBV28 with TRBJ2-1; D possibly matches TRBD1 or TRBD2 (6 bases each). The CDR3 consists of 14 residues. V was trimmed by 1 base and J by 10 bases, leaving 14 bases between them. Looked up from germline, CDR1 is MDHEN and CDR2 is SYDVKM. CDR3 protein: CASSLFGGRREQFF. Here the CDR3 DNA reads TGTGCCAGCAGTTTATTTGGGGGGCGCAGGGAGCAGTTCTTC. Complete variable domain (other parts from reference TRBV28 and TRBJ2-1): DVKVTQSSRYLVKRTGEKVFLECVQDMDHENMFWYRQDPGLGLRLIYFSYDVKMKEKGDIPEGYSVSREKKERFSLILESASTNQTSMYLCASSLFGGRREQFFGPGTRLTVL.

This clone was recorded a few times. This sequence joins TRBV6-5 and TRBJ2-1; D is undetermined. V lost 5 bases and J 4 bases, leaving 15 bases between the germline ends. From germline, CDR1 is MNHEY and CDR2 SVGAGI. The CDR3 is 15 residues long. CDR3 nucleotides: TGTGCCAGCAGTACCACCGGACCCTCGTACAATGAGCAGTTCTTC. Translating gives CASSTTGPSYNEQFF.

This chain connects TRBV30 to TRBJ1-2, with 8 bases matching TRBD1. The CDR3 covers 14 residues. The germline gives CDR1 GTSNPN, CDR2 SVGIG (reference sequence). The ends lost 4 bases at V and 2 bases at J; junction bases unmatched: 6. For the CDR3, the DNA is TGTGCCTGGAATCGACAGGGGATAAACTATGGCTACACCTTC. Translation: CAWNRQGINYGYTF.

V and J are TRBV14 and TRBJ2-3, with 12 bases aligning to TRBD2. The CDR3 extends over 17 amino acids. V dropped 0 bases and J dropped 4; count of bases not matched to a gene: 5. Germline V lookup: CDR1 SGHDN, CDR2 FVKESK. The CDR3 DNA follows: TGTGCCAGCAGCCAAGATATGACTAGCGGGAGAGCAGATACGCAGTATTTT. Its translation is CASSQDMTSGRADTQYF.

A few counts support this clone. The chain combines TRBV4-1 with TRBJ1-2; 8 bases match TRBD1. Looked up from germline, CDR1 is MGHRA and CDR2 is YSYEKL. This CDR3 has 15 residues. J gave up 4 bases and V 3 bases, and 7 bases lay outside the gene matches. CDR3 in DNA: TGCGCCAGCAGCCATGGTGACAGGGGAGGCTATGGCTACACCTTC. As protein: CASSHGDRGGYGYTF.

This rearrangement joins TRBV11-2 to TRBJ2-1, with D possibly TRBD1 on 5 matching bases. The germline V and J ends were trimmed by 1 base and 5 bases, with 6 bases remaining between them. This CDR3 region has 13 residues. CDR1 and CDR2 from the germline V gene are SGHAT and FQNNGV. DNA for the CDR3: TGTGCCAGCAGCTTAGGACAGCACAATGAGCAGTTCTTC. Encoded protein: CASSLGQHNEQFF.

The chain carries TRBV15 and TRBJ2-1; 7 nucleotides match TRBD1. This CDR3 has 15 residues. Germline loops: CDR1 LNHNV, CDR2 YYDKDF (reference sequence). After removal of 3 bases from V and 9 bases from J, the junction contained 11 bases not matched to a gene. The CDR3 sequence is CATSRSGGLSGEQFF. The CDR3 nucleotides are TGTGCCACCAGCAGGTCAGGGGGTCTTTCGGGTGAGCAGTTCTTC.

The J gene is TRBJ2-5, the V gene TRBV28; 7 nucleotides line up with TRBD1. The ends lost 6 bases at V and 4 bases at J; junction bases unmatched: 8. The CDR3 is 14 amino acids. From germline, CDR1 is MDHEN and CDR2 SYDVKM. The CDR3 protein is CASRRGGAGETQYF. Here the CDR3 DNA reads TGTGCCAGCAGGAGAGGGGGCGCGGGAGAGACCCAGTACTTC.

The chain is built from TRBV6-1 and TRBJ2-7, with D perhaps matching TRBD2 (5 bases). The CDR3 totals 16 residues. The V gene's germline CDR1 is MNHNS and CDR2 SASEGT. V dropped 1 base and J dropped 4 bases, with 17 bases sitting between them. The CDR3 region is CASSEGPSPGYYEQYF. The CDR3 DNA reads TGTGCCAGCAGTGAAGGTCCAAGTCCGGGATATTACGAGCAGTACTTC.

The rearrangement uses TRBV28 and TRBJ1-5; D gene ambiguous. V was clipped by 11 bases and J by 3 bases, with 14 bases between them. The CDR3 is made up of 13 amino acids. Germline CDR1 and CDR2: MDHEN and SYDVKM. The CDR3 DNA is TGTGCCGGAGGAATGACCTACAATCAGCCCCAGCATTTT. Translated, it gives CAGGMTYNQPQHF. The complete variable domain, with remaining parts taken from reference TRBV28 and TRBJ1-5, reads DVKVTQSSRYLVKRTGEKVFLECVQDMDHENMFWYRQDPGLGLRLIYFSYDVKMKEKGDIPEGYSVSREKKERFSLILESASTNQTSMYLCAGGMTYNQPQHFGDGTRLSIL.

The chain couples TRBV6-5 to TRBJ2-5; 13 positions agree with TRBD2. This CDR3 spans 13 amino acids. Trimming at V came to 8 bases and at J to 5 bases, leaving 2 bases not matched to a gene. Germline values: CDR1 MNHEY, CDR2 SVGAGI. The CDR3 loop is CASGLAGVETQYF. CDR3 nucleotides: TGTGCCAGCGGACTAGCGGGAGTTGAGACCCAGTACTTC.

The J gene is TRBJ2-1, the V gene TRBV19; D gene uncertain. Germline assignment: CDR1 LNHDA and CDR2 SQIVND (reference sequence). The CDR3 contains 12 residues. Between the trimmed V and J ends, which lost 4 bases and 7 bases, there was a span of 8 bases. For the CDR3, the DNA is TGTGCCAGTAGTACCATGAGGAATGAGCAGTTCTTC. Its translation is CASSTMRNEQFF. The entire variable domain, with the rest obtained from reference TRBV19 and TRBJ2-1, is as follows: DGGITQSPKYLFRKEGQNVTLSCEQNLNHDAMYWYRQDPGQGLRLIYYSQIVNDFQKGDIAEGYSVSREKKESFPLTVTSAQKNPTAFYLCASSTMRNEQFFGPGTRLTVL.

This clone came up a few times. This sequence joins TRBV27 and TRBJ2-5; no reliable D call. The CDR3 covers 14 residues. Per the germline V gene, CDR1 is MNHEY and CDR2 is SMNVEV (reference sequence). The germline V and J ends were trimmed by 1 base and 1 base, with 7 bases remaining between them. CDR3 amino acids: CASSLLASQETQYF. Written as DNA, the CDR3 is TGTGCCAGCAGTTTATTAGCCTCCCAAGAGACCCAGTACTTC.

The gene calls are TRBV9 and TRBJ1-4; tentatively, D is TRBD1 (5 bases). The V gene lost 3 bases and the J gene lost 0 bases, with 15 bases spanning the gap. The germline CDR1 and CDR2 sequences are SGDLS and YYNGEE. The CDR3 runs to 17 residues. CDR3 in amino acids: CASSGLGAEATNEKLFF. The CDR3 DNA is TGTGCCAGCAGCGGGCTAGGGGCGGAGGCAACTAATGAAAAACTGTTTTTT.

The V gene is TRBV7-8, the J gene TRBJ2-1; 11 positions agree with TRBD2. The CDR3 contains 18 residues. Germline V CDR1 and CDR2: SGHVS, FQNEAQ. V dropped 2 bases and J dropped 2; count of bases not matched to a gene: 8. For the CDR3, the DNA is TGTGCCAGCAGCTTACTGCCGGGACTAGCGGAGGCCTACAATGAGCAGTTCTTC. Translation: CASSLLPGLAEAYNEQFF.

V usage is TRBV4-2 and J usage is TRBJ2-2; 9 bases fit TRBD2. CDR1 and CDR2 (germline): LGHNA, YNFKEQ. Germline trimming cut 0 bases from V and 9 bases from J; bases unmatched to any gene: 14. This CDR3 has 18 amino acids. CDR3 residues: CASSQDGISGSWRRELFF. For the CDR3, the DNA is TGTGCCAGCAGCCAAGACGGGATTAGCGGGAGCTGGCGCAGGGAGCTGTTTTTT.